The 21 T cell receptor beta chains listed next were all sequenced from one sample in a study of blood T cell repertoires in COVID-19. The data were produced by immunoSEQ multiplex PCR, yet TCRdb's version contains in-frame clones alone and is incomplete. Of fewer than 200,000 clones in the sample, over 65% were seen once. The sequenced sample was peripheral blood. The receptors come from an elderly woman with acute or convalescent COVID-19.

This clone was observed once. In nucleotides, the CDR3 is TGTGCCAGCAGCCCCTTCGGTGCTACCTCCTACGAGCAGTACTTC. This gives the protein CASSPFGATSYEQYF. This rearrangement joins TRBV11-2 to TRBJ2-7; D not certain. V dropped 5 bases and J dropped 0 bases, with 14 bases sitting between them. The CDR3 sequence is 15 residues long. The germline gives CDR1 SGHAT, CDR2 FQNNGV. The full variable domain, completed using reference TRBV11-2 and TRBJ2-7, is EAGVAQSPRYKIIEKRQSVAFWCNPISGHATLYWYQQILGQGPKLLIQFQNNGVVDDSQLPKDRFSAERLKGVDSTLKIQPAKLEDSAVYLCASSPFGATSYEQYFGPGTRLTVT.

This chain joins TRBV5-1 and TRBJ2-2, with 7 positions matching TRBD1. The germline V gene encodes CDR1 SGHRS and CDR2 YFSETQ. V trimming: 0 bases; J trimming: 4 bases; junction bases outside the gene matches: 6. CDR3 length: 16 amino acids. The CDR3 DNA follows: TGCGCCAGCAGCTTGGAAAAGGCAGGGGGCACCGGGGAGCTGTTTTTT. Protein product: CASSLEKAGGTGELFF.

This clone was observed a single time. The V call is TRBV7-2, the J call TRBJ2-2; D may be TRBD2 (6 bases). V dropped 2 bases and J dropped 5 bases, with 15 bases sitting between them. Per the germline V gene, CDR1 is SGHTA and CDR2 is FQGNSA. CDR3 size: 16 residues. The CDR3 spells CASSLKILAGTGELFF. CDR3 DNA sequence: TGTGCCAGCAGCTTAAAAATACTAGCTGGAACCGGGGAGCTGTTTTTT.

V and J are TRBV9 and TRBJ1-1; unclear D gene. With 0 bases removed from V and 5 bases from J, the gap between germline ends came to 11 bases. Per germline, CDR1 SGDLS and CDR2 YYNGEE. This CDR3 has 14 amino acids. CDR3 residues: CASSVAGGGTEAFF. CDR3 DNA sequence: TGTGCCAGCAGCGTAGCTGGAGGAGGTACTGAAGCTTTCTTT.

This clone was detected only a few times. V gene TRBV3-1 (or the pseudogene TRBV3-2) combines with J gene TRBJ2-2; 10 bases align to TRBD2. CDR3 size: 18 residues. The germline gives CDR1 LGHDT, CDR2 YNNKEL (reference sequence). V lost 3 bases to trimming and J lost 1 base; unmatched junction nucleotides: 8. The CDR3 DNA reads TGTGCCAGCAGCCATACGCTCAAGCGGGAGGGGAACACCGGGGAGCTGTTTTTT. It is translated as CASSHTLKREGNTGELFF.

V and J are TRBV6-5 and TRBJ1-5, with D possibly matching TRBD1 (6 bases). This CDR3 is 13 amino acids long. Looked up from germline, CDR1 is MNHEY and CDR2 is SVGAGI. Trimming took off 5 bases at V and 7 bases at J, with 12 bases between the two ends. CDR3 DNA: TGTGCCAGCAGTACAGGGCTCCGACAGCCCCAGCATTTT. It yields the protein CASSTGLRQPQHF.

The chain employs TRBV5-1 and TRBJ1-4; 8 bases are a match to TRBD1. Germline V CDR1 and CDR2: SGHRS, YFSETQ. This CDR3 spans 14 amino acids. V lost 4 bases and J lost 8; bases outside the gene matches: 7. DNA of the CDR3: TGCGCCAGCAGCCTCCAGGGGGCCCGGGAAAAACTGTTTTTT. It yields the protein CASSLQGAREKLFF.

This clone has only a few counts. The CDR3 DNA sequence: TGCAGCGTTGGGGAGGGGGGAGCTGGGACCCAGTACTTC. This translates into CSVGEGGAGTQYF. This chain uses TRBV29-1 with TRBJ2-5; D possibly corresponds to TRBD2 (7 bases). CDR3 length equals 13 residues. Germline loops: CDR1 SQVTM, CDR2 ANQGSEA. Trimming left V 4 bases short and J 7 bases short, with 16 bases between.

This chain connects TRBV10-3 to TRBJ2-1; 11 bases agree with TRBD2. This CDR3 spans 17 amino acids. V shed 3 bases, J shed 0 bases, and the junction held 4 bases outside the gene matches. Germline CDR1 and CDR2: ENHRY and SYGVKD. This CDR3 reads CAISDLTSGSSYNEQFF. The CDR3 bases are TGTGCCATCAGTGACCTCACTAGCGGGAGCTCCTACAATGAGCAGTTCTTC.

The rearrangement joins TRBV27 to TRBJ1-4, with 7 bases lining up with TRBD1. Losses at the gene ends were 6 bases for V and 4 bases for J; bases not matched to a gene: 11. The CDR3 is made up of 16 amino acids. Germline V lookup: CDR1 MNHEY, CDR2 SMNVEV (reference sequence). The DNA for the CDR3 is TGTGCCAGCAGCAACTGGACAGGCGCTTATAATGAAAAACTGTTTTTT. Its protein is CASSNWTGAYNEKLFF.

This clone appeared a few times. This rearrangement joins TRBV27 to TRBJ2-7, with 9 bases that match TRBD1. This CDR3 spans 16 amino acids. Germline lookup yields CDR1 MNHEY and CDR2 SMNVEV (reference sequence). V lost 11 bases to trimming and J lost 4 bases; unmatched junction nucleotides: 18. DNA for the CDR3: TGTGCCGGACGGGCACCCCCCGGGACAGGGAGGTACGAGCAGTACTTC. Protein product: CAGRAPPGTGRYEQYF.

This clone showed up many times. The chain uses TRBV7-3 and TRBJ1-1, with D possibly TRBD1 on 6 matching bases. V gave up 0 bases and J gave up 0 bases, with 11 bases separating them. CDR1 SGHTA and CDR2 FQGTGA come from the germline V gene. The CDR3 consists of 16 residues. The CDR3 loop reads CASSLTGQGMNTEAFF. The CDR3 coding sequence is TGTGCCAGCAGCTTAACAGGGCAGGGGATGAACACTGAAGCTTTCTTT. The full variable domain, its missing parts supplied by reference TRBV7-3 and TRBJ1-1, is GAGVSQTPSNKVTEKGKYVELRCDPISGHTALYWYRQSLGQGPEFLIYFQGTGAADDSGLPNDRFFAVRPEGSVSTLKIQRTERGDSAVYLCASSLTGQGMNTEAFFGQGTRLTVV.

This clone was counted once. This chain connects TRBV6-4 to TRBJ2-3, with D perhaps TRBD2 (6 bases). V was cut by 4 bases and J by 10 bases, with 15 bases left in between. The CDR3 spans 13 residues. The germline V gene encodes CDR1 MRHNA and CDR2 SNTAGT. The CDR3 nucleotides read TGTGCCAGCAGTGCCACGGGAGATTCTCCGCAGTATTTT. Translating gives CASSATGDSPQYF.

This clone was recorded at least ten times. V gene TRBV27 combines with J gene TRBJ1-1; TRBD1 agrees at 7 bases. With V trimmed by 2 bases and J by 1 base, 4 bases remained unmatched. CDR1 is MNHEY and CDR2 is SMNVEV in the germline V gene (reference sequence). The CDR3 extends over 15 amino acids. The CDR3 DNA reads TGTGCCAGCAGTTTAGTGGGACAGCGGAACACTGAAGCTTTCTTT. It codes for CASSLVGQRNTEAFF.

The V gene is TRBV28, the J gene TRBJ2-7; 9 bases match TRBD2. The J segment lost 6 bases and the V segment lost 4 bases, leaving 13 bases of the junction unmatched. CDR3 length: 16 amino acids. Germline V gene lookup returns CDR1 MDHEN and CDR2 SYDVKM. The CDR3 nucleotides read TGTGCCAGCAGTTACGGCTCGGCGGGAGGGCCGCGCGAGCAGTACTTC. Protein: CASSYGSAGGPREQYF.

The chain uses TRBV10-3 and TRBJ1-5; 11 bases fit TRBD1. The J segment lost 9 bases and the V segment lost 10 bases, leaving 5 bases of the junction unmatched. This CDR3 is 12 amino acids long. Germline V gene data show CDR1 as ENHRY and CDR2 as SYGVKD. The CDR3 nucleotides are TGTGCCACCGGACAGGGGGCAAGGCCCCAGCATTTT. Amino acids: CATGQGARPQHF.

This clone was counted a few times. The J gene is TRBJ2-6, the V gene TRBV5-1; D possibly corresponds to TRBD1 (5 bases). Looked up from germline, CDR1 is SGHRS and CDR2 is YFSETQ. V was shortened by 0 bases and J by 4 bases, with 8 bases between the two germline ends. The CDR3 length is 15 residues. CDR3 nucleotide sequence: TGCGCCAGCAGCTTGGCAGGGCGGGGGGCCAACGTCCTGACTTTC. As protein: CASSLAGRGANVLTF.

This clone was recorded only once. The V call is TRBV5-1, the J call TRBJ1-4, with D possibly being TRBD1 (5 bases). The V gene lost 5 bases and the J gene lost 5 bases, with 10 bases spanning the gap. Germline V gives CDR1 SGHRS, CDR2 YFSETQ. The CDR3 length is 13 residues. This CDR3 reads CASREQENEKLFF. The CDR3 DNA reads TGCGCCAGCAGAGAACAGGAGAATGAAAAACTGTTTTTT.

The chain carries TRBV4-2 and TRBJ1-1; D gene unclear. The CDR3 covers 14 residues. Germline CDR1 reads LGHNA; CDR2 reads YNFKEQ. V was trimmed by 0 bases and J by 0 bases, leaving 5 bases between them. The CDR3 spells CASSQDGMNTEAFF. The CDR3 coding sequence is TGTGCCAGCAGCCAAGATGGCATGAACACTGAAGCTTTCTTT.

This sequence joins TRBV19 and TRBJ2-7, with TRBD1 identical over 9 bases. Trimming cost V 3 bases and J 6 bases; bases outside gene matches: 3. The CDR3 extends over 13 amino acids. CDR1 is LNHDA and CDR2 is SQIVND in the germline V gene (reference sequence). Here the CDR3 reads CASSIKDRGEQYF. The CDR3 DNA reads TGTGCCAGTAGTATTAAGGACAGGGGCGAGCAGTACTTC.

This clone came up a few times. V usage is TRBV6-2 or TRBV6-3 and J usage is TRBJ2-7, with TRBD2 identical over 10 bases. Per the germline V gene, CDR1 is MNHEY and CDR2 is SVGEGT. The V and J ends lost 5 bases and 5 bases, in that order; junction bases with no gene match: 12. CDR3 length: 16 amino acids. CDR3 nucleotides: TGTGCCAGCAGTAATCCTACAGCGGGAGGGTGGAACGAGCAGTACTTC. Its protein product is CASSNPTAGGWNEQYF.